These T cell receptor beta chains were read from a single sample in a study of response to subunit inactivated influenza vaccine. From the RT-PCR reads, TCRdb called clonotypes with MiXCR, one entry per CDR3 protein. Of some 570,000 distinct CDR3 sequences in the sample, over 9% were seen once. The same sample was also used in a study of T cells expressing NK-cell markers.

Sequencing was performed on PBMCs from blood, taken on the day of vaccination. The receptor set was obtained from a man in his fifties or sixties who received an inactivated influenza vaccine. The CDR3 runs from the conserved cysteine through the conserved F or W. The D gene is left open where the match is weak. Clone size appears in some rows only: once, few, many, or a class for an expanded clone.

J gene | V gene | D gene | clone size | CDR3 protein | CDR3 DNA
TRBJ1-1 | TRBV30 | NA | NA | CAWSGAYSTEAFF | TGTGCCTGGAGTGGGGCATATTCCACTGAAGCTTTCTTT
TRBJ2-7 | TRBV5-1 | TRBD1 | NA | CASSQSIGQGSYEQYF | TGCGCCAGCAGCCAATCGATCGGACAGGGGAGCTACGAGCAGTACTTC
TRBJ1-5 | TRBV6-2/TRBV6-3 | NA | NA | CASSYVQGEYSNQPQHF | TGTGCCAGCAGTTACGTCCAGGGAGAATATAGCAATCAGCCCCAGCATTTT
TRBJ2-1 | TRBV29-1 | NA | many | CSGQYNEQFF | TGCAGCGGCCAGTACAATGAGCAGTTCTTC
TRBJ2-3 | TRBV3-1 | TRBD1 | many | CASSSDRGGTQYF | TGTGCCAGCAGCTCCGACAGGGGGGGTACGCAGTATTTT
TRBJ1-2 | TRBV6-5 | NA | few | CASSTRPVGDYGYTF | TGTGCCAGCAGTACTAGACCGGTTGGGGACTATGGCTACACCTTC
TRBJ2-7 | TRBV5-1 | NA | few | CASRQDGNYEQYF | TGCGCCAGCAGGCAGGACGGGAACTACGAGCAGTACTTC
TRBJ2-5 | TRBV5-1 | NA | few | CASSFYTQETQYF | TGCGCCAGCAGCTTCTACACCCAAGAGACCCAGTACTTC
TRBJ2-1 | TRBV27 | NA | NA | CAFSRPMDNEQFF | TGTGCCTTCTCCAGGCCCATGGACAATGAGCAGTTCTTC
TRBJ2-2 | TRBV29-1 | TRBD2 | NA | CSVEERKRGNTGELFF | TGCAGCGTTGAAGAGCGAAAGCGGGGTAACACCGGGGAGCTGTTTTTT
TRBJ2-2 | TRBV19 | NA | few | CASSYDSGDTGELFF | TGTGCCAGTAGTTATGACAGCGGAGATACCGGGGAGCTGTTTTTT
TRBJ2-2 | TRBV7-9 | TRBD2 | many | CASSRTSGANTGELFF | TGTGCCAGCAGCCGGACTAGCGGAGCGAACACCGGGGAGCTGTTTTTT
TRBJ1-1 | TRBV5-1 | TRBD1 | few | CASSYTGVGTEAFF | TGCGCCAGCAGTTATACAGGGGTGGGGACTGAAGCTTTCTTT
TRBJ1-2 | TRBV11-1 | NA | few | CASSLTPGTTHSNYGYTF | TGTGCCAGCAGCTTAACCCCTGGGACAACCCATTCTAACTATGGCTACACCTTC
TRBJ2-1 | TRBV7-9 | TRBD2 | NA | CASSPGGREQFF | TGTGCCAGCAGCCCCGGGGGGAGAGAGCAGTTCTTC
TRBJ2-1 | TRBV10-1 | NA | NA | CASSEMGTNEQFF | TGCGCCAGCAGTGAGATGGGGACTAATGAGCAGTTCTTC
TRBJ2-2 | TRBV4-2 | TRBD2 | few | CASSLGRAGRDTGELFF | TGTGCCAGCAGCCTTGGAAGGGCGGGGAGGGACACCGGGGAGCTGTTTTTT
TRBJ1-1 | TRBV27 | NA | NA | CASSLTSGLGMNTEAFF | TGTGCCAGCAGTTTAACCTCAGGGCTGGGCATGAACACTGAAGCTTTCTTT
TRBJ2-2 | TRBV29-1 | NA | few | CSVAGRVIGELFF | TGCAGCGTGGCGGGAAGGGTGATCGGGGAGCTGTTTTTT
TRBJ1-1 | TRBV20-1 | NA | NA | CSASSGGLREAFF | TGCAGTGCTAGTTCTGGGGGCTTGCGTGAAGCTTTCTTT
TRBJ1-2 | TRBV19 | NA | once | CASSMVAEANYGYTF | TGTGCCAGTAGTATGGTGGCGGAAGCTAACTATGGCTACACCTTC
TRBJ2-1 | TRBV5-1 | TRBD2 | NA | CASSPSGREQFF | TGCGCCAGCAGCCCTAGCGGGCGTGAGCAGTTCTTC
TRBJ1-1 | TRBV15 | NA | NA | CATSRGTSTFF | TGTGCCACCAGCAGAGGAACTTCTACTTTCTTT
TRBJ1-5 | TRBV6-2/TRBV6-3 | NA | many | CASSLQLNSNQPQHF | TGTGCCAGCAGTTTGCAGCTTAATAGCAATCAGCCCCAGCATTTT
TRBJ1-1 | TRBV9 | NA | NA | CASSVLRGGPENTEAFF | TGTGCCAGCAGCGTATTGCGAGGAGGACCGGAGAACACTGAAGCTTTCTTT
TRBJ1-6 | TRBV15 | NA | NA | CATSRADRTYNSPLHF | TGTGCCACCAGCAGAGCTGACAGAACGTATAATTCACCCCTCCACTTT